Following are 22 T cell receptor beta chains from one sample sequenced in a study of T cells after yellow fever vaccination. TCRdb reanalysed the 5' RACE reads using MiXCR and keeps one entry per CDR3 protein. The table has fewer than 400,000 distinct CDR3 sequences, around 10% seen once. The source material was CD4+ T cells sorted from PBMCs, sampled 45 days after the yellow fever booster vaccination. These receptors came from a man aged 18-30 years who received the YFV17D yellow fever vaccine.

The chain combines TRBV28 with TRBJ2-7; 11 bases are shared with TRBD1. The CDR3 loop spans 14 amino acids. The germline V gene has CDR1 MDHEN and CDR2 SYDVKM. J gave up 2 bases and V 7 bases, and 4 bases lay outside the gene matches. CDR3 protein: CASTPGQGAYEQYV. CDR3 nucleotides: TGTGCCAGCACCCCGGGACAGGGGGCCTACGAGCAGTACGTC.

This clonotype was observed a few times. The chain has TRBV5-1 and TRBJ1-2, with D perhaps TRBD1 (5 bases). The CDR3 runs 16 residues. Trimming took off 2 bases at V and 4 bases at J, with 18 bases between the two ends. CDR1 and CDR2 from the germline V gene are SGHRS and YFSETQ. CDR3 sequence: CASSLEGPRGGYGYTF. For the CDR3, the DNA is TGCGCCAGCAGCTTAGAGGGACCCCGGGGCGGCTATGGCTACACCTTC. The whole variable domain, filled in from reference TRBV5-1 and TRBJ1-2, reads KAGVTQTPRYLIKTRGQQVTLSCSPISGHRSVSWYQQTPGQGLQFLFEYFSETQRNKGNFPGRFSGRQFSNSRSEMNVSTLELGDSALYLCASSLEGPRGGYGYTFGSGTRLTVV.

This clonotype was seen only a few times. This sequence joins TRBV4-2 and TRBJ2-2, with a weak D call TRBD2 (5 bases). V gave up 0 bases and J gave up 7 bases, with 12 bases separating them. The germline gives CDR1 LGHNA, CDR2 YNFKEQ. The CDR3 totals 15 residues. Here the CDR3 reads CASSQDKRADGELFF. CDR3 DNA: TGTGCCAGCAGCCAAGATAAGAGGGCGGACGGGGAGCTGTTTTTT.

In this sample, this clonotype turned up a few times. This chain links TRBV10-1 with TRBJ2-5; TRBD2 aligns across 10 bases. With 10 bases clipped from V and 5 bases from J, the junction kept 10 bases outside the gene matches. CDR1 is WNHNN and CDR2 is SYGVQD in the germline V gene (reference sequence). CDR3 length equals 14 residues. The CDR3 region has the DNA TGCGCCAACGGCGGACTAGCGGTAATTGAGACCCAGTACTTC. Protein: CANGGLAVIETQYF.

V is TRBV14 and J is TRBJ2-7; TRBD1 aligns across 8 bases. CDR3 length: 16 amino acids. J gave up 0 bases and V 3 bases, and 7 bases lay outside the gene matches. Germline V gene sequence: CDR1 SGHDN, CDR2 FVKESK. For the CDR3, the DNA is TGTGCCAGCAGCCATATGGACAGGGAGCTCTCCTACGAGCAGTACTTC. Translated, it gives CASSHMDRELSYEQYF.

Only a few counts were recorded for this clonotype. The chain is built from TRBV18 and TRBJ2-5; no firm D call. The CDR3 covers 12 residues. Germline V CDR1 and CDR2: KGHSH, LQKENI. Trimming shortened V by 1 base and J by 5 bases, and 5 bases separated the two germline ends. The CDR3 loop reads CASSPRMETQYF. DNA for the CDR3: TGTGCCAGCTCACCACGGATGGAGACCCAGTACTTC.

This clonotype has a handful of counts. The chain is built from TRBV7-2 and TRBJ2-5; 9 bases are shared with TRBD2. V lost 1 base, J lost 2 bases, and 2 bases stayed unmatched. The CDR3 is made up of 15 amino acids. In germline, CDR1 is SGHTA, CDR2 FQGNSA. CDR3 region: CASSLEAGGQETQYF. For the CDR3, the DNA is TGTGCCAGCAGCTTAGAAGCGGGAGGACAAGAGACCCAGTACTTC.

This clonotype was picked up a small number of times. The chain has TRBV29-1 and TRBJ2-5, with 7 nucleotides matching TRBD1. Germline V gene sequence: CDR1 SQVTM, CDR2 ANQGSEA. J lost 2 bases, V lost 4 bases, and 4 bases had no gene match. The CDR3 loop spans 13 amino acids. The DNA of the CDR3 is TGCAGCGTTGTAGGGGACAGACAAGAGACCCAGTACTTC. It encodes CSVVGDRQETQYF.

This clonotype was found a few times. CDR3 region: CASSPWAFNEQFF. The CDR3 DNA is TGTGCCAGCAGCCCCTGGGCCTTCAATGAGCAGTTCTTC. The chain joins TRBV5-6 to TRBJ2-1; unclear D gene. Germline-derived CDR1 and CDR2 are SGHDT and YYEEEE. The length of the CDR3 is 13 residues. Deletions cut 4 bases from V and 6 bases from J, with 11 bases between.

In this sample, this clonotype turned up a few times. This rearrangement joins TRBV5-1 to TRBJ2-5, with D possibly matching TRBD2 (6 bases). Germline V gene data show CDR1 as SGHRS and CDR2 as YFSETQ. The CDR3 runs to 14 residues. V lost 4 bases and J 1 base, leaving 11 bases between the germline ends. The CDR3 region is CASSVRGFQETQYF. DNA for the CDR3: TGCGCCAGCAGCGTACGGGGGTTCCAAGAGACCCAGTACTTC. The full variable domain, in which reference TRBV5-1 and TRBJ2-5 provide the parts outside the CDR3, is KAGVTQTPRYLIKTRGQQVTLSCSPISGHRSVSWYQQTPGQGLQFLFEYFSETQRNKGNFPGRFSGRQFSNSRSEMNVSTLELGDSALYLCASSVRGFQETQYFGPGTRLLVL.

In this sample, this clonotype turned up a few times. This chain links TRBV7-9 with TRBJ2-2; TRBD1 is a possible D gene (9 bases). The V and J ends lost 5 bases and 6 bases respectively, with 28 bases between them. Germline-derived CDR1 and CDR2 are SEHNR and FQNEAQ (reference sequence). The CDR3 is 19 residues long. The CDR3 region is CASSRLQGAIELAAGELFF. The CDR3 DNA sequence: TGTGCCAGCAGCCGGCTACAGGGGGCGATCGAACTAGCGGCCGGGGAGCTGTTTTTT.

The V call is TRBV7-2, the J call TRBJ2-5; the D gene is possibly TRBD2 (5 bases). There are 13 residues in the CDR3. Germline CDR1 is SGHTA and CDR2 is FQGNSA. V lost 2 bases, J lost 5 bases, and 9 bases lay in between. The DNA for the CDR3 is TGTGCCAGCAGCTTAACCCTAGCCGAGACCCAGTACTTC. Its translation: CASSLTLAETQYF.

This clonotype was seen only a few times. The rearrangement links TRBV12-3 or TRBV12-4 to TRBJ2-4, with TRBD1 identical over 8 bases. The length of the CDR3 is 16 residues. V trimming: 3 bases; J trimming: 0 bases; junction bases outside the gene matches: 4. This CDR3 reads CASSFRQGRAKNIQYF. The CDR3 DNA reads TGTGCCAGCAGTTTTCGACAGGGGAGAGCCAAAAACATTCAGTACTTC.

This clonotype was counted between two and nine times. The CDR3 spells CASTSTTWRGGSNEQFF. The CDR3 nucleotides are TGTGCCAGCACCTCCACTACTTGGCGGGGGGGCAGCAATGAGCAGTTCTTC. The rearrangement links TRBV6-2 or TRBV6-3 to TRBJ2-1, with 9 nucleotides matching TRBD2. CDR1 is MNHEY and CDR2 is SVGEGT in the germline V gene. This CDR3 has 17 residues. V was clipped by 7 bases and J by 6 bases; unmatched bases: 16.

V gene TRBV3-1 combines with J gene TRBJ1-1; 7 bases align to TRBD1. Germline loops: CDR1 LGHDT, CDR2 YNNKEL (reference sequence). The CDR3 is 15 residues long. V was pared by 4 bases and J by 3 bases, with 8 bases of the junction left unmatched. CDR3 residues: CASSPARGWDTEAFF. CDR3 DNA sequence: TGTGCCAGCAGCCCAGCCAGGGGGTGGGACACTGAAGCTTTCTTT.

This clonotype was seen many times. The chain uses TRBV7-9 and TRBJ2-7, with 7 bases matching TRBD1. V dropped 5 bases and J dropped 2; count of bases not matched to a gene: 9. The CDR3 has 15 amino acids. Germline CDR1 reads SEHNR; CDR2 reads FQNEAQ (reference sequence). The CDR3 spells CASSNLPGTAYEQYV. The DNA for the CDR3 is TGTGCCAGCAGCAACCTACCCGGGACAGCCTACGAGCAGTACGTC.

This clonotype was counted between two and nine times. V and J are TRBV7-2 and TRBJ2-7; TRBD2 might be the D (6 bases). V dropped 3 bases and J dropped 3 bases, with 18 bases sitting between them. The germline CDR1 and CDR2 sequences are SGHTA and FQGNSA. The CDR3 covers 16 residues. The CDR3: CASSLSRDAGFYEQYV. The CDR3 coding sequence is TGTGCCAGCAGCTTGTCGAGGGACGCGGGATTCTACGAGCAGTACGTC.

Only a few counts were recorded for this clonotype. V is TRBV20-1 and J is TRBJ1-1; D is unresolved. The CDR3 consists of 11 residues. The germline gives CDR1 DFQATT, CDR2 SNEGSKA (reference sequence). Trimming cost V 0 bases and J 3 bases, with 2 bases left between them. This CDR3 reads CSAREDTEAFF. The CDR3 bases are TGCAGTGCTAGAGAGGACACTGAAGCTTTCTTT.

In its sample, this clonotype was seen a few times. For the CDR3, the DNA is TGTGCCAGCAGCGGGAGGTCTAGCAATCAGCCCCAGCATTTT. Its translation: CASSGRSSNQPQHF. The chain links TRBV6-5 to TRBJ1-5; D gene ambiguous. The V and J ends lost 6 bases and 0 bases respectively, with 9 bases between them. Looked up from germline, CDR1 is MNHEY and CDR2 is SVGAGI. The CDR3 covers 14 residues.

This sequence joins TRBV3-1 and TRBJ2-4; D may be TRBD1 (6 bases). There are 11 residues in the CDR3. Germline V gene data show CDR1 as LGHDT and CDR2 as YNNKEL (reference sequence). Trimming stripped 5 bases from V and 14 bases from J, with 13 bases between. In DNA, the CDR3 is TGTGCCAGCAGCATCCGGGACATAAAGTACTTC. Translated, it gives CASSIRDIKYF.

This clonotype was counted at least ten times. The chain couples TRBV24-1 to TRBJ1-2; no reliable D call. The length of the CDR3 is 12 residues. V lost 1 base and J lost 3, with 2 bases in between. Germline values: CDR1 KGHDR, CDR2 SFDVKD. This chain's CDR3 is CATSDFYYGYTF. For the CDR3, the DNA is TGTGCCACCAGTGATTTTTACTATGGCTACACCTTC.

This chain connects TRBV5-1 to TRBJ2-7; D not resolved. The CDR3 sequence is 10 residues long. The germline V and J ends were trimmed by 7 bases and 6 bases, with 8 bases remaining between them. The germline V gene has CDR1 SGHRS and CDR2 YFSETQ. The CDR3 region has the DNA TGCGCCAGCCGACTTATCGAGCAGTACTTC. Residues: CASRLIEQYF.